This record covers a single T cell receptor beta chain. The data are from a study of PD-L1 blockade in urothelial cancer. Overall study context: Males with bladder-origin urothelial cancer made up about 90% of the roughly 29 patients. Across blood samples, T cells had a median count of approximately 140,000. Individuals in the cohort had been given 0 to 3 earlier chemotherapy regimens. Analyzed time points were 3 weeks (second dose) and 6 weeks after therapy began.

Per germline, CDR1 ENHRY and CDR2 SYGVKD. The CDR3 covers 15 residues. The junction had 9 bases not matched to a gene; V was cut back by 10 bases and J by 6 bases. Clones were sequenced by immunoSEQ multiplex PCR, and TCRdb holds only the in-frame ones, with some missing. The sample includes 53,000 or so clones, around 87% of them seen just once. The material sequenced was PBMCs, taken around atezolizumab (anti-PD-L1) treatment. The chain links TRBV10-3 to TRBJ2-2, with 12 bases identical to TRBD2. This receptor was taken from a man between 60 and 75 years old with urothelial cancer. The CDR3 coding sequence is TGTGCCACCAAACGACTAGCGGGAGTTGCCGGGGAGCTGTTTTTT. Translation: CATKRLAGVAGELFF.